A single sample gave rise to the 16 T cell receptor beta chains below, sequenced in a study of cytomegalovirus exposure and HLA in healthy donors. PCR was performed using 60 Vbeta and 13 Jbeta primers. Sequencing was performed with immunoSEQ multiplex PCR; in TCRdb, only in-frame clones are kept and a portion is missing. The sample lists approximately 140,000 clones; 79% were seen once. The specimen sequenced was PBMCs. These receptors all come from a man over 45 in good health and CMV-seropositive.

The chain has TRBV5-1 and TRBJ1-6; D may be TRBD1 (5 bases). V dropped 4 bases and J dropped 7 bases, with 15 bases sitting between them. CDR1 SGHRS and CDR2 YFSETQ come from the germline V gene. The CDR3 is 15 residues long. The chain's CDR3 is CASSETAGVNSPLHF. The CDR3 DNA reads as TGCGCCAGCAGCGAGACAGCGGGCGTGAATTCACCCCTCCACTTT.

CDR3 in amino acids: CASSRLAGGQDEQYF. In DNA, the CDR3 is TGCGCCAGCAGCAGACTAGCGGGAGGCCAGGACGAGCAGTACTTC. V and J are TRBV4-1 and TRBJ2-7; 13 bases align to TRBD2. The germline V gene has CDR1 MGHRA and CDR2 YSYEKL. The CDR3 consists of 15 residues. The J segment lost 5 bases and the V segment lost 5 bases, leaving 6 bases of the junction unmatched.

The chain has TRBV11-3 and TRBJ2-1; D possibly corresponds to TRBD2 (6 bases). With 1 base removed from V and 10 bases from J, the gap between germline ends came to 11 bases. Germline V CDR1 and CDR2: SGHNT, YENEEA. The length of the CDR3 is 13 residues. The CDR3 sequence: CASSLGVAGEQFF. CDR3 bases: TGTGCCAGCAGCTTAGGGGTGGCGGGGGAGCAGTTCTTC.

The DNA of the CDR3 is TGTGCCAGCAGGGGACAGGGGTCGGGCACTGAAGCTTTCTTT. It encodes CASRGQGSGTEAFF. V and J are TRBV28 and TRBJ1-1; 10 bases fit TRBD1. The CDR3 sequence is 14 residues long. The trim removed 6 bases at V and 4 bases at J, leaving 5 bases unmatched. Germline assignment: CDR1 MDHEN and CDR2 SYDVKM.

This sequence joins TRBV2 and TRBJ2-1; the match to TRBD2 covers 13 bases. This CDR3 is built from 17 residues. J gave up 6 bases and V 4 bases, and 9 bases lay outside the gene matches. Germline V CDR1 and CDR2: SNHLY, FYNNEI. The CDR3 reads CASSGVTSGRAGNEQFF. In DNA, the CDR3 is TGTGCCAGCAGTGGGGTCACTAGCGGGAGGGCGGGCAATGAGCAGTTCTTC.

On this clone itself: One end of the junction does not line up with germline, which may come from a read error. V usage is TRBV7-9 and J usage is TRBJ2-1, with 13 bases lining up with TRBD2. The CDR3 is 15 residues long. Germline V gene sequence: CDR1 SEHNR, CDR2 FQNEAQ (reference sequence). CDR3 sequence reads: CSSSLGLAGVREQFF. The CDR3, as DNA: TGTTCCAGCAGCTTAGGACTAGCGGGAGTTCGTGAGCAGTTCTTC.

V and J are TRBV2 and TRBJ1-1, with D tentatively TRBD1 (6 bases). This CDR3 spans 13 amino acids. Trimming shortened V by 4 bases and J by 3 bases, and 9 bases separated the two germline ends. CDR1 SNHLY and CDR2 FYNNEI come from the germline V gene. The CDR3, as DNA: TGTGCCAGCAGTGCGTCAGGGGACACTGAAGCTTTCTTT. It codes for CASSASGDTEAFF. Together with reference TRBV2 and TRBJ1-1, the CDR3 gives the full variable domain: EPEVTQTPSHQVTQMGQEVILRCVPISNHLYFYWYRQILGQKVEFLVSFYNNEISEKSEIFDDQFSVERPDGSNFTLKIRSTKLEDSAMYFCASSASGDTEAFFGQGTRLTVV.

The chain recombines TRBV19 with TRBJ1-1, with D tentatively TRBD1 (5 bases). The CDR3 length is 13 residues. CDR1 is LNHDA, CDR2 SQIVND, per germline (reference sequence). V gave up 4 bases and J gave up 6 bases, with 12 bases separating them. CDR3 residues: CASSTARGAEAFF. In DNA, the CDR3 is TGTGCCAGTAGTACTGCCCGGGGGGCTGAAGCTTTCTTT.

V usage is TRBV27 and J usage is TRBJ2-3, with TRBD2 matching 8 bases. Looked up from germline, CDR1 is MNHEY and CDR2 is SMNVEV (reference sequence). V was pared by 3 bases and J by 1 base, with 15 bases of the junction left unmatched. The CDR3 spans 19 residues. The CDR3 bases are TGTGCCAGCAGTTTCCTCTCGCCTTACAGCGGGAGAGGCACAGATACGCAGTATTTT. Translating gives CASSFLSPYSGRGTDTQYF.

This sequence joins TRBV23-1 and TRBJ1-5; tentative D call: TRBD1 (5 bases). TRBV23-1 is an open reading frame, and its role is uncertain. The CDR3 is made up of 16 amino acids. The V and J ends lost 3 bases and 0 bases respectively, with 12 bases between them. CDR3 bases: TGCGCCAGCAGTCAGTTGACAGTTTATAGCAATCAGCCCCAGCATTTT. Translated: CASSQLTVYSNQPQHF.

Concerning this clone itself: At one end, the junction sequence differs from germline, possibly due to a read error. The V call is TRBV7-9, the J call TRBJ1-5; D possibly corresponds to TRBD1 (5 bases). This CDR3 comprises 13 residues. The germline V gene encodes CDR1 SEHNR and CDR2 FQNEAQ (reference sequence). The chain's CDR3 is CTSSLTQGQPQHF. CDR3 coding DNA: TGTACCAGCAGCCTAACCCAGGGACAGCCCCAGCATTTT.

The rearrangement joins TRBV7-2 to TRBJ2-7; TRBD2 is a possible D gene (5 bases). Trimming took 5 bases from V and 5 from J, leaving 7 bases between them. The germline V gene has CDR1 SGHTA and CDR2 FQGNSA. This CDR3 spans 11 amino acids. The CDR3 sequence: CASSPRDEQYF. CDR3 in DNA: TGTGCCAGCAGCCCGCGGGACGAGCAGTACTTC.

This clone was seen a few times. In DNA, the CDR3 is TGTGCCATCAGTGACGGGACAGGGTCTGACGAGCAGTACTTC. Its protein product is CAISDGTGSDEQYF. The J gene is TRBJ2-7, the V gene TRBV10-3; TRBD1 aligns across 9 bases. CDR3 length equals 14 residues. Germline CDR1 reads ENHRY; CDR2 reads SYGVKD. Unmatched junction bases numbered 5, after V lost 3 bases and J lost 5 bases.

The chain links TRBV19 to TRBJ2-1, with a tentative D call TRBD2 (6 bases). Trimming took off 5 bases at V and 4 bases at J, with 9 bases between the two ends. The CDR3 totals 13 residues. Germline assignment: CDR1 LNHDA and CDR2 SQIVND (reference sequence). CDR3 bases: TGTGCCAGTAGTTTTAGCGGATACAATGAGCAGTTCTTC. The encoded protein is CASSFSGYNEQFF.

V and J are TRBV6-6 and TRBJ1-5; possibly TRBD1 for D (6 bases). This CDR3 is built from 12 residues. Germline values: CDR1 MNHNY, CDR2 SVGAGI (reference sequence). Deletions cut 7 bases from V and 4 bases from J, with 8 bases between. CDR3 sequence reads: CASNRGNQPQHF. The CDR3 nucleotides are TGTGCCAGCAATAGGGGGAATCAGCCCCAGCATTTT.

This clone was observed a few times. The chain has TRBV6-5 and TRBJ2-1; 9 nucleotides line up with TRBD2. V shed 5 bases, J shed 15 bases, and the junction held 14 bases outside the gene matches. Germline CDR1 reads MNHEY; CDR2 reads SVGAGI. The CDR3 contains 14 residues. The CDR3 is CASSNIAGVTPRFF. The CDR3 nucleotides read TGTGCCAGCAGTAACATAGCGGGAGTCACTCCGCGGTTCTTC.